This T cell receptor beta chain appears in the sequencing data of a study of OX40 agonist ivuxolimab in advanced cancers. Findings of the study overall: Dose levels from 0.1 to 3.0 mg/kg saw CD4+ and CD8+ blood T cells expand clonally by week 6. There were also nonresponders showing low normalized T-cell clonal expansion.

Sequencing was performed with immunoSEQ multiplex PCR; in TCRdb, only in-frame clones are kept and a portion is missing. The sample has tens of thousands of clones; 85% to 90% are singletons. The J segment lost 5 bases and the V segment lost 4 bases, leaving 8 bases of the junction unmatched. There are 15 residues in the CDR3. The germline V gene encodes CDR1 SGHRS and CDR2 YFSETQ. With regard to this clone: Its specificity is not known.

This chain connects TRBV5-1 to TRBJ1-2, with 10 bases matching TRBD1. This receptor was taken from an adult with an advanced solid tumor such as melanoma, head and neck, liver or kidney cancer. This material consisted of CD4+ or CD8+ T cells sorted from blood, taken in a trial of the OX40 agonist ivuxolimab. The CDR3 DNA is TGCGCCAGCAGCGCAGGGACAGGGGATGGATATGGCTACACCTTC. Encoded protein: CASSAGTGDGYGYTF.